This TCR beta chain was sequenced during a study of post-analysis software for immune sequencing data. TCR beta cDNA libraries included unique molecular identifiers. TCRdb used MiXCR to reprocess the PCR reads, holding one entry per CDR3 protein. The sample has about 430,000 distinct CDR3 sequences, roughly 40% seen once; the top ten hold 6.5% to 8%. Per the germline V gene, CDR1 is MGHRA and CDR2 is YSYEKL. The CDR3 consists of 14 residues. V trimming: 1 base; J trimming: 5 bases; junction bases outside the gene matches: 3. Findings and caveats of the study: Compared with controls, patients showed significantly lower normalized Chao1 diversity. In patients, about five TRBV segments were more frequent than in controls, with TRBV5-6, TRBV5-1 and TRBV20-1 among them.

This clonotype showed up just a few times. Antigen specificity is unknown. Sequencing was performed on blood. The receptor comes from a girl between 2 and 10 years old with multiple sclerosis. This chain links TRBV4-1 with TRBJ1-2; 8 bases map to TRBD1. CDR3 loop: CASSQAGGQYGYTF. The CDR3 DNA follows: TGCGCCAGCAGCCAAGCAGGGGGCCAGTATGGCTACACCTTC.